The subject of this entry is one T cell receptor (beta chain). As yet, its antigen is unknown. Profiling relied on immunoSEQ multiplex PCR, and the TCRdb table lists in-frame clones only, not all of them. The data hold about 15,000 clones, with 69% observed a single time. This specimen belongs to a study of tumor-infiltrating lymphocytes in localized non-small cell lung cancer. General study findings and limits: Tumors had more T cell infiltration than uninvolved lung, per TCRbeta sequencing and CD3 counts.

V lost 4 bases, J lost 11 bases, and 11 bases lay in between. Germline CDR1 is SEHNR and CDR2 is FQNEAQ (reference sequence). This CDR3 has 12 residues. Sample: lung tumor tissue. The receptor's source is a human donor with non-small cell lung cancer. J is TRBJ2-2 and V is TRBV7-9; maybe TRBD2 (7 bases). CDR3 protein: CASSSGGLELFF. For the CDR3, the DNA is TGTGCCAGCAGCTCCGGGGGGCTAGAGCTGTTTTTT.